The TCR beta chain described here comes from a study of cytomegalovirus exposure and HLA in healthy donors (dated by TCRdb to about 2017). Regarding the complete study: According to a later analysis, one platform produced both the roughly 120 validation repertoires and the roughly 640 repertoires of the first cohort. To predict cytomegalovirus infection status, the study brought together high-throughput TCR immunosequencing, statistical association of individual TCRs with disease status, and machine learning. Along with the approximately 670-subject first cohort, a separate validation cohort of around 110 different subjects was used. The study aimed to test whether cataloging public T cell receptors could reveal signatures of past pathogen exposure. The study at large found these results: In vitro tests confirmed that a few of the cytomegalovirus-associated TCR beta chains recognize cytomegalovirus antigens. The study listed 150 to 200 TCR beta chains as associated with cytomegalovirus. According to the authors, the approach could potentially be generalized to other disease states and immunological phenotypes. In both the original and validation cohorts, the classifier was reported to diagnose cytomegalovirus status with high specificity and sensitivity. All 110 or so repertoires were used to score co-occurrence in the validation cohort in a later analysis, because that analysis had no HLA typing for the cohort. In a later analysis, TCRs clustered in the first cohort were found to also tend to co-occur in the approximately 110 validation repertoires, with 85% to 95% of cluster scores above 0. Across donors, most TCR sequences were observed very rarely, whereas some public TCRs were present in many individuals.

The germline V gene encodes CDR1 LGHNA and CDR2 YNFKEQ. The CDR3 starts with the cysteine, ends with the phenylalanine, and has 15 residues. The retained sequence is limited to the CDR3, 45 bases, with the frame set at the first base. V loses 2 bases at its end and J loses 6 bases; junction bases beyond the gene matches: 10. In regard to this clone: Its antigen is unknown. Nothing much larger sits one base from this clone, and base qualities are not available.

Donors formed part of the validation cohort, which comprised 120 subjects and was distinct from the first cohort of under 800 subjects. Receptor amplification or capture employed the immunoSEQ multiplex PCR assay. The study's processing was this. To diagnose cytomegalovirus status from the catalog of TCR beta chain sequences, a statistical classification framework was built. The source is immuneACCESS, and TCRdb retained only in-frame sequences with V and J called. Part of the clones is not carried over; for the studies checked, unresolved V genes explain less than half of this, and the remainder is unexplained. V and J calls and clone size are as listed in that table; D and trimming were resolved from the DNA. In this sample the table shows approximately 76,000 clones, about 93% of which occur a single time. Clones ranked in the top ten supply more than 2% of the sample.

The sequence joins TRBV4-2 to TRBJ2-7; the central 7 bases match TRBD1. Sequencing was done on a sample of PBMCs. The sequence was obtained from a woman between 18 and 30 years old in good health and CMV-seronegative. The DNA reads TGTGCCAGCAGCCAAAACCAGGGGGTTCATGGCGAGCAGTACTTC. It codes for CASSQNQGVHGEQYF.